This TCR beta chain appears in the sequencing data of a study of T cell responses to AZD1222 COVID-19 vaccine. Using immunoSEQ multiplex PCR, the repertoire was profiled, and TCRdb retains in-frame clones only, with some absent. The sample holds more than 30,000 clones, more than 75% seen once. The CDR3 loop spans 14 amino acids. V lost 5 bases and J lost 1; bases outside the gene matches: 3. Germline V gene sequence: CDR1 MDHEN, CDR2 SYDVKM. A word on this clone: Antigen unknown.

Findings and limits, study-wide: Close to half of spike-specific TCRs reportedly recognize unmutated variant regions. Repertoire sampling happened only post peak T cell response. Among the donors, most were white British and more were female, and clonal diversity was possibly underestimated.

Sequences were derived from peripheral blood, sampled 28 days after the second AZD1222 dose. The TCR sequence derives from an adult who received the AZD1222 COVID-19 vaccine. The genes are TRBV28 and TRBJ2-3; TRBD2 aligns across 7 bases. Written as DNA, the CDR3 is TGTGCCAGCAGTCGTGGGGGGGGCACAGATACGCAGTATTTT. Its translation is CASSRGGGTDTQYF.